This entry lists 2 T cell receptor beta chains sequenced from one sample in a study of T cell repertoires in cytomegalovirus infection. TCRdb reprocessed the reads via MiXCR and lists one record per CDR3 protein. Here the sample spans just under 500,000 distinct CDR3 sequences, 30% to 40% being singletons. Their specific antigens are unknown. The sequencing here drew on cultured PBMCs, taken from culture after CMV antigen stimulation. The source of these receptors is a human donor in good health (CMV status not recorded). Some clones in this sample may be carry-over from other donors' samples.

The sample holds many counts of this clonotype. V gene TRBV5-1 combines with J gene TRBJ1-1; D perhaps matches TRBD1 (5 bases). The CDR3 runs 13 residues. Germline V CDR1 and CDR2: SGHRS, YFSETQ. V lost 4 bases and J lost 0, with 7 bases in between. The CDR3 DNA is TGCGCCAGCAGCCAGACAGTGAACACTGAAGCTTTCTTT. This gives the protein CASSQTVNTEAFF.

The rearrangement uses TRBV4-1 and TRBJ2-1, with D possibly being TRBD1 or TRBD2 (6 bases each). This CDR3 contains 15 residues. Trimming cost V 2 bases and J 2 bases, with 10 bases left between them. CDR1 is MGHRA and CDR2 is YSYEKL in the germline V gene. The CDR3 reads CASSQQGTPYNEQFF. The CDR3 DNA follows: TGCGCCAGCAGCCAACAGGGGACTCCCTACAATGAGCAGTTCTTC.